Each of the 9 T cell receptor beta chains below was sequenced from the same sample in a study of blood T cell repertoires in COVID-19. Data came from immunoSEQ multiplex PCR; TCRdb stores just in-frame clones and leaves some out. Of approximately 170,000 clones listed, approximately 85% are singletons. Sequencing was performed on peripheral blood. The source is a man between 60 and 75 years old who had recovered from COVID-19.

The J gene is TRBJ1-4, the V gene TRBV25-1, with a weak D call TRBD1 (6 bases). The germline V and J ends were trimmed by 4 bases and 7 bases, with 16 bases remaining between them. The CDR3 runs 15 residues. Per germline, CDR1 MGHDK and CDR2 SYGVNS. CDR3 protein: CASSVQGPELEKLFF. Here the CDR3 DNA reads TGTGCCAGCAGTGTACAGGGCCCAGAGCTTGAAAAACTGTTTTTT.

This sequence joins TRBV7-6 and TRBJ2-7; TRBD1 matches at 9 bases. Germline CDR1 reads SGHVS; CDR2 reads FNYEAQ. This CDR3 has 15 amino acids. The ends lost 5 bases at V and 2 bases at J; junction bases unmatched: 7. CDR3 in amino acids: CASSRSGTGPYEQYF. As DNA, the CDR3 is TGTGCCAGCAGCCGCTCCGGGACAGGGCCCTACGAGCAGTACTTC.

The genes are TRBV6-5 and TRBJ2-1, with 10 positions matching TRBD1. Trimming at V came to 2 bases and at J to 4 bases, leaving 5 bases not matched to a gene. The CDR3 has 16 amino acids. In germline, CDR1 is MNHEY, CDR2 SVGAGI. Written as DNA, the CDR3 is TGTGCCAGCAGTTACGGGACAGGGGCATCATACAATGAGCAGTTCTTC. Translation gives CASSYGTGASYNEQFF.

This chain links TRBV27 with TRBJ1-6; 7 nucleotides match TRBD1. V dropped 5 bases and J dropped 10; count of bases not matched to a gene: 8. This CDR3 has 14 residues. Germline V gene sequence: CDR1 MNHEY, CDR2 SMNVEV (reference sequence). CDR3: CASSPGRGRSPLHF. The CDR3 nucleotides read TGTGCCAGCAGTCCAGGTAGGGGGCGCTCACCCCTCCACTTT.

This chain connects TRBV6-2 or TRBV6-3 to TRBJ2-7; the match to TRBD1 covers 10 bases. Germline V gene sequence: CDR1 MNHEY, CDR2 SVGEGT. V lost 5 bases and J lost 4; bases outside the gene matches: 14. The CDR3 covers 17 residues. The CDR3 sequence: CASSPSPDRGLRYEQYF. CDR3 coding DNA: TGTGCCAGCAGTCCCTCTCCAGACAGGGGGCTTAGGTACGAGCAGTACTTC.

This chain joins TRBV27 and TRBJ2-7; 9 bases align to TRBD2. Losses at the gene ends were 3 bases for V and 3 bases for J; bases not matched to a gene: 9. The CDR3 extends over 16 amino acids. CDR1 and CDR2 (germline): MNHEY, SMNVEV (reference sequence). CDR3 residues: CASSLTTSGTYYEQYF. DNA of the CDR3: TGTGCCAGCAGTTTGACGACTAGCGGAACCTACTACGAGCAGTACTTC.

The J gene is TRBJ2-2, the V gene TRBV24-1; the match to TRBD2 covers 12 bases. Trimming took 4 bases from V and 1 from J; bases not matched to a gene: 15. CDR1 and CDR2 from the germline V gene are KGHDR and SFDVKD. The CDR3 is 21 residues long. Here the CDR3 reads CATSDPPLLAGGHRNTGELFF. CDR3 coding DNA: TGTGCCACCAGTGACCCACCATTACTAGCGGGGGGCCATAGGAACACCGGGGAGCTGTTTTTT.

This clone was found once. The CDR3 reads CASSFGGTNTEAFF. CDR3 DNA: TGTGCCAGCAGCTTCGGGGGAACGAACACTGAAGCTTTCTTT. This chain connects TRBV7-2 to TRBJ1-1; D possibly corresponds to TRBD1 (5 bases). The CDR3 is made up of 14 amino acids. CDR1 and CDR2 (germline): SGHTA, FQGNSA. The V and J ends lost 3 bases and 1 base respectively, with 9 bases between them.

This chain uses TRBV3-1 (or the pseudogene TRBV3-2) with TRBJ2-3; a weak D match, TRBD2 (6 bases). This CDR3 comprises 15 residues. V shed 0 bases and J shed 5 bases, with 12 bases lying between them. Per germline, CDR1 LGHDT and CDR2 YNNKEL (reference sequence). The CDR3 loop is CASSQEWLRGDTQYF. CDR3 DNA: TGTGCCAGCAGCCAAGAGTGGTTGCGGGGAGATACGCAGTATTTT.